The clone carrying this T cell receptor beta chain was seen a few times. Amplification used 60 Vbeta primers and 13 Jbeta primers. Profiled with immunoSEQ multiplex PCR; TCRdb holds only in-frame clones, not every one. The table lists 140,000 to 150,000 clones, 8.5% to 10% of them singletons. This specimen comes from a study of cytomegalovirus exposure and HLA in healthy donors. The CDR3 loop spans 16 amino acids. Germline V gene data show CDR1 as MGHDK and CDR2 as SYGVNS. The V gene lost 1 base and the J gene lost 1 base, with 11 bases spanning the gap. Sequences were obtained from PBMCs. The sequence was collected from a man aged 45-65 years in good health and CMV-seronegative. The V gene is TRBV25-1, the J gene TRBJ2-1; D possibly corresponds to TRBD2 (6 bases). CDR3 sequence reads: CASSEFSGESYNEQFF. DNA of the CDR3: TGTGCCAGCAGTGAATTCTCGGGAGAATCCTACAATGAGCAGTTCTTC.